The 23 T cell receptor beta chains reported below all come from one sample, sequenced in a study of T cell responses to AZD1222 COVID-19 vaccine. This table comes from immunoSEQ multiplex PCR, and its TCRdb copy is limited to in-frame clones, with some not included. This table has roughly 77,000 clones, around 90% appearing once. Sequencing used peripheral blood, obtained on day 0 of MenACWY control vaccination. These receptors all stem from an adult in good health.

Only one count was recorded for this clone. The chain combines TRBV3-1 (or the pseudogene TRBV3-2) with TRBJ2-4, with D possibly matching TRBD2 (5 bases). CDR3 size: 14 residues. Germline CDR1 reads LGHDT; CDR2 reads YNNKEL (reference sequence). Trimming took 4 bases from V and 2 from J, leaving 9 bases between them. The CDR3 bases are TGTGCCAGCAGCCGAACGGGGTCCAAAAACATTCAGTACTTC. Residues: CASSRTGSKNIQYF.

The chain is built from TRBV6-6 and TRBJ1-2; unclear D gene. The V end lost 6 bases, the J end lost 1 base, and 12 bases lay between the germline ends. This CDR3 has 14 residues. Germline-derived CDR1 and CDR2 are MNHNY and SVGAGI (reference sequence). The CDR3 loop reads CASSETGINYGYTF. CDR3 nucleotides: TGTGCCAGCAGCGAAACCGGGATTAACTATGGCTACACCTTC.

This clone occurred a few times. This chain joins TRBV10-3 and TRBJ2-3, with no clear D. The length of the CDR3 is 14 residues. Trimming cost V 6 bases and J 4 bases, with 14 bases left between them. Per germline, CDR1 ENHRY and CDR2 SYGVKD. Written as DNA, the CDR3 is TGTGCCATCAGGACGGACGGTTCGCCAGATACGCAGTATTTT. Protein sequence: CAIRTDGSPDTQYF.

The rearrangement links TRBV6-5 to TRBJ1-2, with D tentatively TRBD1 (5 bases). V lost 6 bases and J 4 bases, leaving 12 bases between the germline ends. This CDR3 has 13 residues. Germline lookup yields CDR1 MNHEY and CDR2 SVGAGI. CDR3 in DNA: TGTGCCAGCAGCGTAGACAGACCCTATGGCTACACCTTC. This sequence encodes CASSVDRPYGYTF.

The gene calls are TRBV5-1 and TRBJ2-3; the match to TRBD2 covers 9 bases. Germline loops: CDR1 SGHRS, CDR2 YFSETQ. With V trimmed by 4 bases and J by 2 bases, 8 bases remained unmatched. The CDR3 length is 16 residues. DNA of the CDR3: TGCGCCAGCAGCACGGGACTAGCTGGGTCCACAGATACGCAGTATTTT. It codes for CASSTGLAGSTDTQYF.

The rearrangement joins TRBV5-1 to TRBJ2-1, with TRBD2 matching 13 bases. This CDR3 has 17 amino acids. After removal of 3 bases from V and 9 bases from J, the junction contained 12 bases not matched to a gene. Germline V gene data show CDR1 as SGHRS and CDR2 as YFSETQ. The CDR3 region is CASSSIYGTSGKGEQFF. CDR3 sequence (DNA): TGCGCCAGCAGCTCAATTTACGGGACTAGCGGGAAAGGTGAGCAGTTCTTC.

This clone has a handful of counts. The chain carries TRBV18 and TRBJ1-1; D not resolved. The V gene lost 3 bases and the J gene lost 3 bases, with 11 bases spanning the gap. The CDR3 loop spans 14 amino acids. The germline gives CDR1 KGHSH, CDR2 LQKENI. CDR3 residues: CASSPLGSDTEAFF. The DNA for the CDR3 is TGTGCCAGCTCACCTTTAGGGTCGGACACTGAAGCTTTCTTT. The full variable domain, rest sourced from reference TRBV18 and TRBJ1-1, is NAGVMQNPRHLVRRRGQEARLRCSPMKGHSHVYWYRQLPEEGLKFMVYLQKENIIDESGMPKERFSAEFPKEGPSILRIQQVVRGDSAAYFCASSPLGSDTEAFFGQGTRLTVV.

The rearrangement joins TRBV7-2 to TRBJ2-7; TRBD1 matches 8 bases. This CDR3 is 17 amino acids long. J gave up 4 bases and V 6 bases, and 17 bases lay outside the gene matches. Per the germline V gene, CDR1 is SGHTA and CDR2 is FQGNSA. The CDR3 DNA is TGTGCCAGCAGTCCTAGTGCCTCCTACGGGACAGGATACGAGCAGTACTTC. Translating it yields CASSPSASYGTGYEQYF.

CDR3 amino acids: CASSDDPASGYNEQFF. The CDR3 nucleotides are TGTGCCAGCAGTGATGACCCCGCTAGCGGTTACAATGAGCAGTTCTTC. This chain joins TRBV6-4 and TRBJ2-1; 7 nucleotides agree with TRBD2. The trim removed 3 bases at V and 4 bases at J, leaving 9 bases unmatched. Germline V CDR1 and CDR2: MRHNA, SNTAGT. The CDR3 spans 16 residues.

This clone was found a few times. V is TRBV11-2 and J is TRBJ2-7, with 8 bases that match TRBD1. CDR1 is SGHAT, CDR2 FQNNGV, per germline. The CDR3 is 15 amino acids. V lost 1 base to trimming and J lost 2 bases; unmatched junction nucleotides: 4. This CDR3 reads CASSLGAGGPYEQYF. For the CDR3, the DNA is TGTGCCAGCAGCTTAGGGGCAGGGGGCCCCTACGAGCAGTACTTC.

The chain joins TRBV6-4 to TRBJ2-1; unclear D gene. The CDR3 consists of 13 residues. Trimming left V 3 bases short and J 10 bases short, with 13 bases between. The germline V gene encodes CDR1 MRHNA and CDR2 SNTAGT. CDR3 in amino acids: CASSDPIRNEQFF. The DNA for the CDR3 is TGTGCCAGCAGTGATCCCATCCGAAACGAGCAGTTCTTC.

The genes are TRBV6-5 and TRBJ2-3; D is perhaps TRBD1 (6 bases). Germline V lookup: CDR1 MNHEY, CDR2 SVGAGI. The CDR3 is 13 residues long. V was cut by 7 bases and J by 4 bases, with 12 bases left in between. CDR3 bases: TGTGCCAGCACCAAACCAGGGGCAGATACGCAGTATTTT. Translated, it gives CASTKPGADTQYF.

The rearrangement links TRBV6-6 to TRBJ1-5, with 9 bases lining up with TRBD1. The CDR3 totals 14 residues. In germline, CDR1 is MNHNY, CDR2 SVGAGI (reference sequence). The J segment lost 7 bases and the V segment lost 5 bases, leaving 6 bases of the junction unmatched. CDR3 DNA sequence: TGTGCCAGCAGTAAGACAGGGGGAGAACAGCCCCAGCATTTT. It translates to CASSKTGGEQPQHF.

The CDR3 DNA sequence: TGTGCCAGTAGCAAGACAGGGGGCGTCGGAAACACCATATATTTT. Residues: CASSKTGGVGNTIYF. The V gene is TRBV19, the J gene TRBJ1-3; 10 positions match TRBD1. This CDR3 region has 15 residues. Germline trimming cut 6 bases from V and 4 bases from J; bases unmatched to any gene: 6. Germline loops: CDR1 LNHDA, CDR2 SQIVND (reference sequence).

The chain carries TRBV7-2 and TRBJ1-6; D remains ambiguous. The CDR3 has 12 residues. Germline loops: CDR1 SGHTA, CDR2 FQGNSA. Trimming pared 1 base from V and 5 bases from J, leaving 0 bases between. The CDR3 DNA is TGTGCCAGCAGCTTAGATAATTCACCCCTCCACTTT. This codes for CASSLDNSPLHF.

The genes are TRBV6-2 or TRBV6-3 and TRBJ2-6; D could derive from TRBD1 or TRBD2 (5 bases each). Germline assignment: CDR1 MNHEY and CDR2 SVGEGT. With 0 bases removed from V and 1 base from J, the gap between germline ends came to 10 bases. This CDR3 has 17 residues. The CDR3 bases are TGTGCCAGCAGTTACTCGAGTTGGGGGTCTGGGGCCAACGTCCTGACTTTC. It translates to CASSYSSWGSGANVLTF.

This clone was counted a single time. The chain links TRBV5-4 to TRBJ2-1, with 9 bases identical to TRBD1. The CDR3 extends over 16 amino acids. Germline lookup yields CDR1 SGHNT and CDR2 YYREEE (reference sequence). V trimming: 4 bases; J trimming: 8 bases; junction bases outside the gene matches: 13. The DNA for the CDR3 is TGTGCCAGCAGCCTTGCCGGGACAGGGATTGCCTATGAGCAGTTCTTC. Protein sequence: CASSLAGTGIAYEQFF.

This sequence joins TRBV30 and TRBJ1-1; D remains unclear. The CDR3 has 11 residues. The germline V gene has CDR1 GTSNPN and CDR2 SVGIG (reference sequence). Trimming took 3 bases from V and 6 from J, leaving 8 bases between them. The CDR3 DNA reads TGTGCCTGGAGCCAAGAACCTGAAGCTTTCTTT. Translation: CAWSQEPEAFF.

The genes are TRBV10-3 and TRBJ2-2, with unresolved D. The CDR3 consists of 15 residues. Germline CDR1 reads ENHRY; CDR2 reads SYGVKD. Trimming shortened V by 3 bases and J by 6 bases, and 14 bases separated the two germline ends. CDR3 region: CAISDLAYGAGELFF. The CDR3 DNA reads as TGTGCCATCAGTGACCTTGCGTATGGGGCCGGGGAGCTGTTTTTT.

The chain's CDR3 is CASSYSLVVGQPQHF. CDR3 in DNA: TGTGCCAGCAGTTATAGTTTGGTTGTTGGTCAGCCCCAGCATTTT. The chain links TRBV6-2 or TRBV6-3 to TRBJ1-5, with no clear D. The germline V gene has CDR1 MNHEY and CDR2 SVGEGT. Trimming cost V 3 bases and J 6 bases, with 15 bases left between them. The CDR3 totals 15 residues.

The chain recombines TRBV18 with TRBJ1-4, with no clear D. The CDR3 is 16 residues long. The V and J ends lost 1 base and 0 bases respectively, with 9 bases between them. Per the germline V gene, CDR1 is KGHSH and CDR2 is LQKENI. The CDR3 coding sequence is TGTGCCAGCTCACCACGGGGAATTGCAACTAATGAAAAACTGTTTTTT. This translates into CASSPRGIATNEKLFF.

The gene calls are TRBV2 and TRBJ1-5; D not certain. V dropped 0 bases and J dropped 6 bases, with 6 bases sitting between them. Germline CDR1 SNHLY, CDR2 FYNNEI. The CDR3 is 13 residues long. CDR3 amino acids: CASSEAPSQPQHF. The CDR3 nucleotides read TGTGCCAGCAGTGAAGCACCGAGTCAGCCCCAGCATTTT.

The chain employs TRBV28 and TRBJ2-3; perhaps TRBD1 as D (6 bases). Germline-derived CDR1 and CDR2 are MDHEN and SYDVKM. This CDR3 has 15 amino acids. The V end was cut by 5 bases, the J end by 1 base, with 13 bases between. The CDR3 coding sequence is TGTGCCAGCAGTCCACAGGGATCGGGCACAGATACGCAGTATTTT. Its protein is CASSPQGSGTDTQYF. The entire variable domain, with the rest obtained from reference TRBV28 and TRBJ2-3, is as follows: DVKVTQSSRYLVKRTGEKVFLECVQDMDHENMFWYRQDPGLGLRLIYFSYDVKMKEKGDIPEGYSVSREKKERFSLILESASTNQTSMYLCASSPQGSGTDTQYFGPGTRLTVL.